What follows describes a single TCR beta chain. Its antigen is unknown. The data were obtained in a study of CXCR3-negative and CXCR3-positive naive CD8 T cells. Broader study findings: Comparison of naive cells showed more hydrophobic TRB CDR3s in CXCR3-positive than in CXCR3-negative naive cells.

Carrying UMI labels, the TRB cDNA libraries were prepared through 5' RACE. TCRdb derives one entry per CDR3 protein from the 5' RACE reads, leaving out DNA. The table lists 150,000 to 160,000 distinct CDR3 sequences. The CDR3 is 14 residues long. Germline CDR1 SNHLY, CDR2 FYNNEI. This TCR came from a human donor in good health. Some clones in this sample may be carry-over from other donors' samples. The sequenced sample was naive CXCR3+ CD8+ T cells from blood. Subset in this sample: CD45RO-CCR7+CD27+CD95- naive CD8+ T cells expressing CXCR3 (TNR3+). The chain links TRBV2 to TRBJ1-1. CDR3 protein: CASSESGLNTEAFF.